This T cell receptor (beta chain) was documented in a study of blood T cell repertoires in COVID-19. The ends were cut back, 0 bases at V and 3 bases at J, with 10 bases in the middle. Germline loops: CDR1 SGHRS, CDR2 YFSETQ. The CDR3 has 14 amino acids. Data came from immunoSEQ multiplex PCR; TCRdb stores just in-frame clones and leaves some out. The sample yields roughly 250,000 clones, approximately 83% seen once. This clonotype was sampled from a woman aged 40-49 years who had been exposed to COVID-19. The sequenced sample consisted of PBMCs or T cells enriched from blood (not recorded which). The chain carries TRBV5-1 and TRBJ2-7; D remains unclear. CDR3 sequence reads: CASSLAVQNYEQYF. In DNA, the CDR3 is TGCGCCAGCAGCTTGGCGGTACAGAACTACGAGCAGTACTTC.